Listed below are T cell receptor beta chains from one sample, sequenced in a study of T-cell reconstitution after alpha-beta-depleted transplantation in children. TCRdb used MiXCR to reprocess the PCR reads, holding one entry per CDR3 protein. The sample gives about 17,000 distinct CDR3 sequences, roughly 5.3% of which show up once; about 6.3% is in the top ten. The sequencing used PBMCs, collected before TCRalphabeta/CD19-depleted stem cell transplant. The receptors originated from a boy younger than 18 with acute lymphoblastic leukemia, due to receive a stem cell transplant. Each CDR3 is given with its conserved first and last residue. D genes are given only for firm matches. Expanded clones get a size class; other rows say once, few or many, or leave the size out.

D	size	V	J	DNA	CDR3
.	many	TRBV4-2	TRBJ2-1	TGTGCCAGCAGCCCCTCAATCTCCAATGAGCAGTTCTTC	CASSPSISNEQFF
.	medium-sized	TRBV10-2	TRBJ2-6	TGCGCCAGTGACAGTATCTCCTCTGGGGCCAACGTCCTGACTTTC	CASDSISSGANVLTF
TRBD2	many	TRBV6-1	TRBJ2-1	TGTGCCAGCAGAGAGGGACTAGCGGGATACAATGAGCAGTTCTTC	CASREGLAGYNEQFF
.	.	TRBV2	TRBJ2-5	TGTGCCAGCAGTGGGGGTGACAGGTACCAAGAGACCCAGTACTTC	CASSGGDRYQETQYF
.	medium-sized	TRBV5-1	TRBJ2-7	TGCGCCAGCAGCTTTGGCGGAAAATCCGGGACTCATTACTACGAGCAGTACTTC	CASSFGGKSGTHYYEQYF
.	.	TRBV5-1	TRBJ2-2	TGCGCCAGCGGCTTGGTGGGGGAGAACACCGGGGAGCTGTTTTTT	CASGLVGENTGELFF
.	many	TRBV12-3/TRBV12-4	TRBJ2-7	TGTGCCAGCAGTTTAAGGCAGGTCGGCGAGCAGTACTTC	CASSLRQVGEQYF
TRBD1	medium-sized	TRBV6-2/TRBV6-3	TRBJ1-5	TGTGCCAGCAGACCGATCTACAGGGGGCTTAGCAATCAGCCCCAGCATTTT	CASRPIYRGLSNQPQHF
.	medium-sized	TRBV7-2	TRBJ2-1	TGTGCCAGCAGCTTAGGGGACACCAATGAGCAGTTCTTC	CASSLGDTNEQFF
TRBD1	many	TRBV5-4	TRBJ1-2	TGTGCCAGCAGCTTTGACAAGGGACAGGGATATGGCTACACCTTC	CASSFDKGQGYGYTF
TRBD2	few	TRBV3-1	TRBJ2-7	TGTGCCAGCAGCCAAGCTTCGGGGGGCTACGAGCAGTACTTC	CASSQASGGYEQYF
.	many	TRBV6-6	TRBJ2-7	TGTGCCAGCAGTCGGGACGGTCTCGAGCAGTACTTC	CASSRDGLEQYF
.	many	TRBV5-1	TRBJ2-1	TGCGCCAGCAGCCGCTCGGACTATGCCCGTGAGCAGTTCTTC	CASSRSDYAREQFF
TRBD2	many	TRBV11-2	TRBJ2-5	TGTGCCAGCAGCTTAGGGGTAGCGGGGGGGCCCGAGACCCAGTACTTC	CASSLGVAGGPETQYF
.	many	TRBV11-2	TRBJ2-1	TGTGCCAGCAGCTGGGGGTCGGGGAATGAGCAGTTCTTC	CASSWGSGNEQFF
.	.	TRBV25-1	TRBJ2-1	TGTGCCAGCAGTGAATATATGGGGAAGTATGAGCAGTTCTTC	CASSEYMGKYEQFF
.	many	TRBV4-3	TRBJ1-1	TGCGCCAGCAGCCACGAACCGGACAGTTTGAACACTGAAGCTTTCTTT	CASSHEPDSLNTEAFF
TRBD2	many	TRBV4-1	TRBJ2-7	TGCGCCAGCAGCCAAGGGGGGGGATTTGTCTACGAGCAGTACTTC	CASSQGGGFVYEQYF
.	many	TRBV20-1	TRBJ1-5	TGCAGTGCTAATGCAGGGCGACAGCCCCAGCATTTT	CSANAGRQPQHF
.	many	TRBV12-3/TRBV12-4	TRBJ1-1	TGTGCCAGCATCCCCGGGACACAGAACACTGAAGCTTTCTTT	CASIPGTQNTEAFF
.	medium-sized	TRBV7-8	TRBJ2-2	TGTGCCAGCAGCCCAAGTGGGAGCCCCACCGGGGAGCTGTTTTTT	CASSPSGSPTGELFF
.	many	TRBV19	TRBJ2-1	TGTGCCAGTAGTGAATTCAATGAGCAGTTCTTC	CASSEFNEQFF
.	.	TRBV7-9	TRBJ2-7	TGTGCCATCGGCCCTGGGTCCTACGAGCAGTACTTC	CAIGPGSYEQYF
TRBD1	medium-sized	TRBV5-5	TRBJ2-2	TGTGCCAGCAGCCGGGGACAGAGAACCGGGGAGCTGTTTTTT	CASSRGQRTGELFF
.	many	TRBV5-1	TRBJ2-7	TGCGCCAGCAGCCGGGACAACTCCTACGAGCAGTACTTC	CASSRDNSYEQYF
.	many	TRBV11-2	TRBJ1-1	TGTGCCAGCAGCTTAGGGGGAAGCAACACTGAAGCTTTCTTT	CASSLGGSNTEAFF
TRBD2	many	TRBV20-1	TRBJ2-6	TGCAGTGCTAGAGATCGTACTAGCGGATATTCATCTGGGGCCAACGTCCTGACTTTC	CSARDRTSGYSSGANVLTF
.	many	TRBV20-1	TRBJ1-1	TGCAGTGCTATCCAGGTCACCCTAAACACTGAAGCTTTCTTT	CSAIQVTLNTEAFF